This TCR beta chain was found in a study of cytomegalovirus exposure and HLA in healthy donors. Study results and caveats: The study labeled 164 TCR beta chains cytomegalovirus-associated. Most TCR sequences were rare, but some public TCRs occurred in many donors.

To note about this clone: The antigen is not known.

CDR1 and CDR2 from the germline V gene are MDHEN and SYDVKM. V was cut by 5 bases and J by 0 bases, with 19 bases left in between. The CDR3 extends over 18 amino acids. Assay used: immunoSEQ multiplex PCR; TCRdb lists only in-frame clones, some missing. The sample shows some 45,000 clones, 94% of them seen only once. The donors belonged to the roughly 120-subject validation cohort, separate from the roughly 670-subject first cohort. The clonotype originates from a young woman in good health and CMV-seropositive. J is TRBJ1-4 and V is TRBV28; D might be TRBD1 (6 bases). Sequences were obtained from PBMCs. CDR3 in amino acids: CASSPSYREKATNEKLFF. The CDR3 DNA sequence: TGTGCCAGCAGTCCCTCTTACAGGGAAAAAGCAACTAATGAAAAACTGTTTTTT.